The clone carrying this TCR beta chain ranks as medium-sized. Its antigen is unidentified. Nobody among the patients had been given any treatment before thyroid surgery. The record originates from a study of metastatic and nonmetastatic thyroid tumors. About the study: Blood and tumor or nodule tissue repertoires from malignant and benign thyroid patients were compared. The study's findings and limits: Patients with malignant thyroid tumors reportedly had significantly higher TCR beta diversity than those with benign nodules, in blood and tumor.

Methods used by the authors: Built for papillary thyroid cancer, a distant-metastasis classifier drew on CDR3 differences across clinicopathological groups. MiXCR re-clonotyped the PCR reads for TCRdb. The V and J calls and clone size are TCRdb's, not the authors'. The sample lists roughly 23,000 clones; around 21% were seen once. Trimming took off 5 bases at V and 7 bases at J, with 9 bases between the two ends. Per germline, CDR1 SGHRS and CDR2 YFSETQ. The CDR3 runs 12 residues. Sequencing was done on a sample of blood. This chain links TRBV5-1 with TRBJ2-2, with D unresolved. This receptor was taken from a male donor with papillary thyroid cancer or a benign thyroid nodule (not recorded which). Some clones in this sample may be carry-over from other donors' samples. The CDR3 sequence is CASSHTGGELFF. The CDR3 coding sequence is TGCGCCAGCAGTCACACGGGCGGGGAGCTGTTTTTT.